These 12 T cell receptor beta chains were sequenced from one sample in a study of blood T cell repertoires in COVID-19. Here immunoSEQ multiplex PCR was the method, and the copy in TCRdb shows in-frame clones only, minus some. Of a few hundred thousand clones in the sample, about 91% were seen once. Sequencing was done on a sample of PBMCs or T cells enriched from blood (not recorded which). The receptors were gathered from a woman between 40 and 50 years old with acute COVID-19.

The V gene is TRBV5-4, the J gene TRBJ1-1, with a weak D call TRBD1 (5 bases). In germline, CDR1 is SGHNT, CDR2 YYREEE (reference sequence). This CDR3 comprises 14 residues. V was clipped by 5 bases and J by 2 bases, with 13 bases between them. The CDR3 protein is CASRKTAINTEAFF. In DNA, the CDR3 is TGTGCCAGCAGGAAGACAGCAATCAACACTGAAGCTTTCTTT.

The chain couples TRBV5-1 to TRBJ1-2; the match to TRBD1 covers 7 bases. The germline V gene has CDR1 SGHRS and CDR2 YFSETQ. The CDR3 covers 15 residues. Trimming took 4 bases from V and 0 from J; bases not matched to a gene: 6. The CDR3 nucleotides are TGCGCCAGCAGCGCAGGGGGATCAGCTAACTATGGCTACACCTTC. This codes for CASSAGGSANYGYTF.

The chain employs TRBV5-1 and TRBJ2-7; 9 bases fit TRBD2. The germline CDR1 and CDR2 sequences are SGHRS and YFSETQ. V shed 1 base and J 5 bases; nucleotides not matched to a gene: 10. This CDR3 spans 16 amino acids. The CDR3 loop reads CASSLRASGTYNEQYV. In DNA form, the CDR3 reads TGCGCCAGCAGCTTGAGAGCTAGCGGGACGTATAACGAGCAGTACGTC.

This clone was observed once. The rearrangement uses TRBV6-1 and TRBJ2-7, with TRBD2 matching 10 bases. Germline V gene lookup returns CDR1 MNHNS and CDR2 SASEGT. CDR3 size: 15 residues. Trimming cost V 1 base and J 2 bases; bases outside gene matches: 2. CDR3 region: CASSEVLAGTYEQYV. CDR3 DNA sequence: TGTGCCAGCAGTGAAGTACTAGCGGGGACCTACGAGCAGTACGTC.

The V and J genes are TRBV7-9 and TRBJ2-1; 8 positions match TRBD1. Trimming removed 5 bases from V and 4 bases from J; junction bases left unmatched: 4. The germline CDR1 and CDR2 sequences are SEHNR and FQNEAQ (reference sequence). There are 14 residues in the CDR3. CDR3 amino acids: CASSTRDRYNEQFF. CDR3 DNA: TGTGCCAGCAGCACGCGGGACAGGTACAATGAGCAGTTCTTC.

This clone was counted a single time. The chain combines TRBV2 with TRBJ1-2, with D perhaps matching TRBD1 (6 bases). The germline gives CDR1 SNHLY, CDR2 FYNNEI. The CDR3 loop spans 15 amino acids. Trimming shortened V by 2 bases and J by 6 bases, and 16 bases separated the two germline ends. The CDR3 DNA sequence: TGTGCCAGCAGTGAAAACCGGCCAGGGGAACATGGCTACACCTTC. Protein product: CASSENRPGEHGYTF.

The chain joins TRBV5-1 to TRBJ2-3, with TRBD1 matching over 7 bases. Germline trimming cut 4 bases from V and 2 bases from J; bases unmatched to any gene: 7. Per the germline V gene, CDR1 is SGHRS and CDR2 is YFSETQ. The CDR3 loop spans 15 amino acids. The CDR3 nucleotides are TGCGCCAGCAGCACTGGACAGGCCATCACAGATACGCAGTATTTT. It specifies CASSTGQAITDTQYF.

The CDR3, as DNA: TGTGCCAGCAGTGAACCACACAGCTCTGGAAACACCATATATTTT. It yields the protein CASSEPHSSGNTIYF. The chain combines TRBV25-1 with TRBJ1-3; D call uncertain. From germline, CDR1 is MGHDK and CDR2 SYGVNS. The CDR3 runs 15 residues. The V and J ends lost 2 bases and 0 bases respectively, with 8 bases between them.

The V gene is TRBV11-2, the J gene TRBJ2-1, with D tentatively TRBD2 (6 bases). V was cut by 5 bases and J by 0 bases, with 17 bases left in between. CDR1 SGHAT and CDR2 FQNNGV come from the germline V gene. This CDR3 is built from 17 residues. DNA of the CDR3: TGTGCCAGCAGCCCCGGAGGGAGAGCGGGCTCCTACAATGAGCAGTTCTTC. Its translation is CASSPGGRAGSYNEQFF.

J is TRBJ2-5 and V is TRBV18, with 14 bases matching TRBD2. Germline trimming cut 4 bases from V and 2 bases from J; bases unmatched to any gene: 3. Germline V gene lookup returns CDR1 KGHSH and CDR2 LQKENI. This CDR3 is built from 16 residues. The CDR3 bases are TGTGCCAGCTCACGGGGACTAGCGGGGGATCAAGAGACCCAGTACTTC. Protein: CASSRGLAGDQETQYF.

The CDR3 DNA sequence: TGTGCCAGCAGCCGGACAGGGGATGGGGGCTACACCTTC. It codes for CASSRTGDGGYTF. The chain links TRBV7-9 to TRBJ1-2, with TRBD1 identical over 9 bases. The CDR3 length is 13 residues. V was clipped by 5 bases and J by 8 bases; unmatched bases: 6. Germline loops: CDR1 SEHNR, CDR2 FQNEAQ (reference sequence).

The CDR3 is CASSESTVRSYEQYV. The CDR3 DNA is TGCGCCAGCAGTGAGTCGACAGTGCGCTCCTACGAGCAGTACGTC. This rearrangement joins TRBV10-2 to TRBJ2-7; D is perhaps TRBD1 (5 bases). This CDR3 spans 15 amino acids. The ends were cut back, 0 bases at V and 0 bases at J, with 9 bases in the middle. The germline gives CDR1 WSHSY, CDR2 SAAADI.